Sequencing of this T cell receptor (beta chain) was carried out in a study of OX40 agonist ivuxolimab in advanced cancers. Study-wide background: An agonistic anti-OX40 (CD134) antibody, ivuxolimab, was used to treat the patients. Every patient in dose escalation had hepatocellular carcinoma, melanoma, renal cell or head and neck cancer. A partial response was reached by three patients: one with hepatocellular carcinoma and two with cutaneous melanoma.

This clone was counted once. Its antigen is unknown. The length of the CDR3 is 13 residues. The V and J ends lost 2 bases and 6 bases respectively, with 7 bases between them. Germline values: CDR1 SNHLY, CDR2 FYNNEI. Study conclusions and caveats: Low normalized T-cell clonal expansion also characterized some of the nonresponders.

TCRdb's table, derived via immunoSEQ multiplex PCR, lists solely in-frame clones and lacks some. Of approximately 120,000 clones listed, under 95% are singletons. This material consisted of CD4+ or CD8+ T cells sorted from blood, taken in a trial of the OX40 agonist ivuxolimab. This sequence joins TRBV2 and TRBJ2-2; D is uncertain. The clonotype originates from an adult with an advanced solid tumor such as melanoma, head and neck, liver or kidney cancer. CDR3 in amino acids: CASSEIRPGELFF. The CDR3 bases are TGTGCCAGCAGTGAAATACGCCCCGGGGAGCTGTTTTTT.